These 29 T cell receptor beta chains originate from one sample sequenced in a study of beta chain features in type 1 diabetes (dated by TCRdb to about 2018). These receptors' antigens are unknown. The library came from the immunoSEQ multiplex PCR assay. All of the isolated RNA was reverse transcribed with the High Capacity cDNA Reverse Transcription Kit, so expressed TCRB transcripts were sequenced. The immuneACCESS repertoire file appears here via TCRdb, limited to in-frame rearrangements. These files lack a portion of the clones; in checked studies, under half of the deficit traces to unresolved V genes, and the cause of the others is not known. This sample is represented by 600,000 to 700,000 clones; around 12% of them were singletons. Of the sample, about 0.11% is held by the ten largest clones. Here is what the overall study found, with its caveats: Type 1 diabetes patients showed a moderate but significant shortening of TCRB CDR3 length in all four CD4+ subsets.

Sequencing was performed on naive CD4+ T cells from blood. The cell subset or site label on this specimen signifies: true naive CD4+ T cells. The receptors were sampled from a young man with type 1 diabetes.

This clone was detected a few times. The chain uses TRBV6-5 and TRBJ2-7; D gene ambiguous. V was cut by 0 bases and J by 0 bases, with 9 bases left in between. This CDR3 has 15 residues. CDR1 MNHEY and CDR2 SVGAGI come from the germline V gene. CDR3 protein: CASSYSSVGSYEQYF. The CDR3 DNA sequence: TGTGCCAGCAGTTACTCGTCGGTGGGCTCCTACGAGCAGTACTTC.

Only a few counts were recorded for this clone. The same CDR3 is also encoded by other DNA sequences in this sample. The V gene is TRBV7-9, the J gene TRBJ1-1, with a possible D match to TRBD1 (5 bases). With 3 bases removed from V and 1 base from J, the gap between germline ends came to 9 bases. The germline V gene encodes CDR1 SEHNR and CDR2 FQNEAQ (reference sequence). The CDR3 is 14 residues long. CDR3 sequence reads: CASSLAQGNTEAFF. CDR3 DNA sequence: TGTGCCAGCAGCTTGGCGCAGGGGAACACTGAAGCTTTCTTT.

The chain uses TRBV4-2 and TRBJ2-1, with D perhaps TRBD1 (6 bases). Germline V gives CDR1 LGHNA, CDR2 YNFKEQ. The CDR3 is 18 residues long. Trimming stripped 2 bases from V and 2 bases from J, with 19 bases between. The DNA for the CDR3 is TGTGCCAGCAGCCAACGTTTACAGGGCACTGCCACCTACAATGAGCAGTTCTTC. Translation gives CASSQRLQGTATYNEQFF.

This clone was found a few times. The CDR3 region is CASSFKPGLALQYF. The CDR3 DNA is TGTGCCAGCAGCTTCAAACCGGGACTAGCTCTGCAGTACTTC. The chain couples TRBV5-4 to TRBJ2-4; TRBD2 matches at 9 bases. Germline V lookup: CDR1 SGHNT, CDR2 YYREEE (reference sequence). V was clipped by 2 bases and J by 13 bases; unmatched bases: 10. CDR3 length: 14 amino acids.

The chain combines TRBV28 with TRBJ2-5; a possible D gene is TRBD1 (5 bases). V lost 7 bases to trimming and J lost 4 bases, with 13 bases between them. This CDR3 comprises 13 residues. Germline-derived CDR1 and CDR2 are MDHEN and SYDVKM. CDR3 coding DNA: TGTGCCAGCAAAGACAGTCCTCGAGAGACCCAGTACTTC. Its translation: CASKDSPRETQYF. Full variable domain (rest looked up from reference TRBV28 and TRBJ2-5): DVKVTQSSRYLVKRTGEKVFLECVQDMDHENMFWYRQDPGLGLRLIYFSYDVKMKEKGDIPEGYSVSREKKERFSLILESASTNQTSMYLCASKDSPRETQYFGPGTRLLVL.

This clone has more than one count but fewer than ten. The CDR3 region is CASRGQIYSNQPQHF. CDR3 sequence (DNA): TGTGCCAGCAGGGGACAGATCTATAGCAATCAGCCCCAGCATTTT. The rearrangement joins TRBV6-6 to TRBJ1-5; 7 bases are shared with TRBD1. The CDR3 covers 15 residues. Looked up from germline, CDR1 is MNHNY and CDR2 is SVGAGI (reference sequence). J was trimmed by 0 bases and V by 6 bases; bases with no gene match: 5.

The chain couples TRBV30 to TRBJ2-5; D perhaps matches TRBD2 (6 bases). The CDR3 is made up of 13 amino acids. Trimming took off 2 bases at V and 2 bases at J, with 9 bases between the two ends. Germline V lookup: CDR1 GTSNPN, CDR2 SVGIG (reference sequence). CDR3 sequence (DNA): TGTGCCTGGAGTAGGGCGGGGCAAGAGACCCAGTACTTC. This encodes CAWSRAGQETQYF.

The chain couples TRBV7-9 to TRBJ1-2; no clear D gene. The CDR3 is made up of 15 amino acids. The V gene lost 0 bases and the J gene lost 0 bases, with 8 bases spanning the gap. Germline V gene sequence: CDR1 SEHNR, CDR2 FQNEAQ (reference sequence). For the CDR3, the DNA is TGTGCCAGCAGCTTAGCTGGAATAACTAACTATGGCTACACCTTC. It is translated as CASSLAGITNYGYTF.

This clone was counted between two and nine times. This sequence joins TRBV4-3 and TRBJ1-4, with D unresolved. The CDR3 is 15 residues long. V gave up 4 bases and J gave up 8 bases, with 17 bases separating them. Germline loops: CDR1 LGHNA, CDR2 YSLEER. As DNA, the CDR3 is TGCGCCAGCAGCCGATGGGGAAGGGTTGAAGAAAAACTGTTTTTT. Amino acid sequence: CASSRWGRVEEKLFF.

The chain uses TRBV18 and TRBJ1-2; maybe TRBD1 (5 bases). Looked up from germline, CDR1 is KGHSH and CDR2 is LQKENI. Trimming left V 2 bases short and J 6 bases short, with 16 bases between. The CDR3 spans 15 residues. In nucleotides, the CDR3 is TGTGCCAGCTCACCAAGTTCCGGGACGGATGATGGCTACACCTTC. Translation: CASSPSSGTDDGYTF.

This chain connects TRBV11-3 to TRBJ2-1; 11 bases are shared with TRBD2. V was pared by 3 bases and J by 6 bases, with 4 bases of the junction left unmatched. This CDR3 comprises 15 residues. CDR1 SGHNT and CDR2 YENEEA come from the germline V gene. CDR3 DNA sequence: TGTGCCAGCAGCTTCCTAGCGGGGGGTGGCAATGAGCAGTTCTTC. Protein: CASSFLAGGGNEQFF.

The chain uses TRBV5-5 and TRBJ1-6; TRBD1 agrees at 8 bases. Germline V lookup: CDR1 SGHKS, CDR2 YYEKEE (reference sequence). V lost 7 bases, J lost 7 bases, and 13 bases stayed unmatched. CDR3 size: 16 residues. The CDR3 protein is CASSPGQGAKNSPLHF. CDR3 sequence (DNA): TGTGCCAGCTCACCAGGCCAGGGGGCGAAGAATTCACCCCTCCACTTT.

In this sample, this clone turned up once. The chain links TRBV10-1 to TRBJ1-6; maybe TRBD1 (6 bases). CDR1 is WNHNN and CDR2 is SYGVQD in the germline V gene (reference sequence). The CDR3 extends over 14 amino acids. V lost 2 bases to trimming and J lost 8 bases, with 10 bases between them. The CDR3, as DNA: TGCGCCAGCAGTGAGCAGGGGTTGGATTCACCCCTCCACTTT. Its protein product is CASSEQGLDSPLHF.

This clone appeared a few times. V usage is TRBV11-2 and J usage is TRBJ2-2; tentative D call: TRBD1 (6 bases). The germline V and J ends were trimmed by 1 base and 5 bases, with 8 bases remaining between them. The CDR3 is made up of 14 amino acids. CDR1 and CDR2 (germline): SGHAT, FQNNGV. In nucleotides, the CDR3 is TGTGCCAGCAGCTTAGCAGGGACAACCGGGGAGCTGTTTTTT. Its translation is CASSLAGTTGELFF. The entire variable domain, with the rest obtained from reference TRBV11-2 and TRBJ2-2, is as follows: EAGVAQSPRYKIIEKRQSVAFWCNPISGHATLYWYQQILGQGPKLLIQFQNNGVVDDSQLPKDRFSAERLKGVDSTLKIQPAKLEDSAVYLCASSLAGTTGELFFGEGSRLTVL.

This clone was picked up a small number of times. The rearrangement links TRBV9 to TRBJ1-5; possible D gene TRBD1, 5 bases. The V and J ends lost 0 bases and 6 bases respectively, with 13 bases between them. The CDR3 loop spans 15 amino acids. Per germline, CDR1 SGDLS and CDR2 YYNGEE. The CDR3 reads CASSVESGGSQPQHF. The CDR3, as DNA: TGTGCCAGCAGCGTAGAGTCGGGGGGGAGTCAGCCCCAGCATTTT.

The chain recombines TRBV6-1 with TRBJ1-5; no clear D gene. V gave up 9 bases and J gave up 0 bases, with 12 bases separating them. The CDR3 loop spans 14 amino acids. Looked up from germline, CDR1 is MNHNS and CDR2 is SASEGT. Written as DNA, the CDR3 is TGTGCCAGTATGGGAGCGATTAGCAATCAGCCCCAGCATTTT. Its protein is CASMGAISNQPQHF.

The chain recombines TRBV4-2 with TRBJ1-2; D is undetermined. The germline V gene has CDR1 LGHNA and CDR2 YNFKEQ. Trimming removed 1 base at V and 2 bases at J, with 8 bases between. The CDR3 covers 14 residues. CDR3 coding DNA: TGTGCCAGCAGCCAAGGGAATACAAACTATGGCTACACCTTC. Its protein is CASSQGNTNYGYTF.

This clone occurred a few times. V is TRBV7-2 and J is TRBJ2-5, with no clear D. Germline loops: CDR1 SGHTA, CDR2 FQGNSA. This CDR3 comprises 12 residues. V was shortened by 5 bases and J by 5 bases, with 9 bases between the two germline ends. The CDR3 nucleotides are TGTGCCAGCAGCAGAAATGGCGAGACCCAGTACTTC. It is translated as CASSRNGETQYF.

The chain employs TRBV12-5 and TRBJ2-5, with D perhaps TRBD2 (6 bases). V shed 1 base and J shed 4 bases, with 7 bases lying between them. CDR3 size: 13 residues. The germline V gene encodes CDR1 LGHNT and CDR2 FRNRAP. Written as DNA, the CDR3 is TGTGCTAGTGGTTTGGGGGAGGCAGAGACCCAGTACTTC. This translates into CASGLGEAETQYF.

The rearrangement joins TRBV6-6 to TRBJ1-1; the match to TRBD1 covers 7 bases. CDR3 length equals 14 residues. Looked up from germline, CDR1 is MNHNY and CDR2 is SVGAGI (reference sequence). V lost 0 bases and J lost 6; bases outside the gene matches: 4. The CDR3 DNA follows: TGTGCCAGCAGTTACTCGAGAGGGGGCTCTGAAGCTTTCTTT. This codes for CASSYSRGGSEAFF.

The chain uses TRBV7-9 and TRBJ1-5; a possible D gene is TRBD1 (5 bases). Trimming removed 5 bases from V and 1 base from J, with 18 bases in between. This CDR3 contains 17 residues. Germline-derived CDR1 and CDR2 are SEHNR and FQNEAQ (reference sequence). The CDR3 nucleotides read TGTGCCAGCAGCCCCGATCGGGGGATAGGGAGCAATCAGCCCCAGCATTTT. Residues: CASSPDRGIGSNQPQHF.

The sample holds a few counts of this clone. This chain uses TRBV14 with TRBJ2-1; D unclear. The length of the CDR3 is 12 residues. Trimming took off 4 bases at V and 8 bases at J, with 9 bases between the two ends. Germline V gives CDR1 SGHDN, CDR2 FVKESK. CDR3 amino acids: CASSPASHEQFF. The CDR3 DNA is TGTGCCAGCAGCCCCGCCTCCCATGAGCAGTTCTTC.

This clone was picked up a small number of times. The chain carries TRBV29-1 and TRBJ2-2, with D perhaps TRBD2 (6 bases). In germline, CDR1 is SQVTM, CDR2 ANQGSEA. V lost 7 bases to trimming and J lost 5 bases, with 14 bases between them. This CDR3 has 13 residues. This chain's CDR3 is CSAEDRGTGELFF. The CDR3 DNA reads as TGCAGCGCCGAGGACCGGGGGACCGGGGAGCTGTTTTTT.

The V gene is TRBV27, the J gene TRBJ2-2; TRBD1 agrees at 8 bases. Germline V gene data show CDR1 as MNHEY and CDR2 as SMNVEV (reference sequence). V dropped 5 bases and J dropped 7; count of bases not matched to a gene: 12. This CDR3 has 16 residues. CDR3 protein: CASSPQGRGPIGELFF. In DNA form, the CDR3 reads TGTGCCAGCAGTCCCCAGGGCAGGGGGCCGATCGGGGAGCTGTTTTTT.

The sample holds a few counts of this clone. V gene TRBV2 combines with J gene TRBJ1-6; 8 bases map to TRBD1. V trimming: 5 bases; J trimming: 8 bases; junction bases outside the gene matches: 2. Germline CDR1 and CDR2: SNHLY and FYNNEI. This CDR3 has 13 amino acids. In DNA form, the CDR3 reads TGTGCCAGCAGTAGACAGGGGCATTCACCCCTCCACTTT. This translates into CASSRQGHSPLHF.

The J gene is TRBJ2-1, the V gene TRBV11-1; D not certain. The CDR3 has 14 amino acids. Germline values: CDR1 SGHAT, CDR2 FQDESV (reference sequence). V was shortened by 7 bases and J by 7 bases, with 17 bases between the two germline ends. The CDR3 sequence is CASKKGLDMNEQFF. CDR3 DNA sequence: TGTGCCAGCAAAAAAGGGCTAGACATGAATGAGCAGTTCTTC.

The rearrangement joins TRBV5-6 to TRBJ1-5; TRBD1 might be the D (6 bases). Trimming shortened V by 4 bases and J by 4 bases, and 9 bases separated the two germline ends. CDR1 is SGHDT and CDR2 is YYEEEE in the germline V gene. CDR3 size: 13 residues. The CDR3 here is CASSPGQNQPQHF. The CDR3 DNA reads TGTGCCAGCAGCCCAGGACAGAATCAGCCCCAGCATTTT.

The rearrangement links TRBV7-2 to TRBJ1-4; weak D call: TRBD1 (6 bases). V was clipped by 6 bases and J by 4 bases, with 12 bases between them. The germline V gene has CDR1 SGHTA and CDR2 FQGNSA. CDR3 size: 14 residues. The CDR3 is CASSTGTHNEKLFF. DNA of the CDR3: TGTGCCAGCAGTACCGGGACACATAATGAAAAACTGTTTTTT.

A word on this clone: This sample also contains other DNA sequences that code for the same CDR3. The CDR3 region has the DNA TGTGCCAGCAGTGAAGCTGGCTACGAGCAGTACTTC. Its protein is CASSEAGYEQYF. The chain links TRBV2 to TRBJ2-7; D is uncertain. V shed 0 bases and J shed 3 bases, with 3 bases lying between them. This CDR3 contains 12 residues. Per germline, CDR1 SNHLY and CDR2 FYNNEI. The variable domain in full, completed from reference TRBV2 and TRBJ2-7, reads EPEVTQTPSHQVTQMGQEVILRCVPISNHLYFYWYRQILGQKVEFLVSFYNNEISEKSEIFDDQFSVERPDGSNFTLKIRSTKLEDSAMYFCASSEAGYEQYFGPGTRLTVT.